This T cell receptor beta chain appears in the sequencing data of a study of cytomegalovirus exposure and HLA in healthy donors. Per germline, CDR1 SQVTM and CDR2 ANQGSEA. V was shortened by 4 bases and J by 1 base, with 13 bases between the two germline ends. The CDR3 runs 14 residues. This PCR relied on a set of 60 Vbeta primers and 13 Jbeta primers. The repertoire was sequenced with immunoSEQ multiplex PCR; TCRdb's copy has only in-frame clones and lacks some. The sample holds approximately 92,000 clones. This chain uses TRBV29-1 with TRBJ1-1, with D perhaps TRBD1 (6 bases). The sequence came from a woman in her 30s in good health and CMV-seronegative. The sequenced sample was PBMCs. CDR3 nucleotide sequence: TGCAGCGTTGCTGGGGGCGAGACGAACACTGAAGCTTTCTTT. Protein product: CSVAGGETNTEAFF.